One and the same sample provided the 14 T cell receptor beta chains below, sequenced in a study of radiotherapy plus CTLA-4 blockade in lung cancer. Clones were sequenced by immunoSEQ multiplex PCR, and TCRdb holds only the in-frame ones, with some missing. The profile shows some 2,700 clones, around 78% of them singletons. The sequencing here drew on tumor tissue, taken from a patient treated with radiotherapy plus ipilimumab. The source of these receptors is a human donor with non-small cell lung cancer that progressed on radiotherapy plus ipilimumab.

This clone was seen a handful of times. Distinct nucleotide sequences in the sample also encode this CDR3. The chain employs TRBV18 and TRBJ1-2, with TRBD1 matching over 10 bases. Germline V lookup: CDR1 KGHSH, CDR2 LQKENI. This CDR3 has 18 residues. The ends lost 4 bases at V and 8 bases at J; junction bases unmatched: 19. CDR3 sequence: CASSRRDRGLPDGRGYTF. CDR3 sequence (DNA): TGTGCCAGCTCACGGAGAGACAGGGGGCTACCAGACGGAAGAGGCTACACCTTC.

CDR3 amino acids: CASSSGTSLQGTQYF. CDR3 DNA: TGTGCCAGCAGCTCCGGGACTAGCCTGCAGGGTACGCAGTATTTT. This chain links TRBV7-2 with TRBJ2-3; 9 bases agree with TRBD2. Germline V lookup: CDR1 SGHTA, CDR2 FQGNSA. The trim removed 4 bases at V and 8 bases at J, leaving 10 bases unmatched. This CDR3 spans 15 amino acids.

This chain uses TRBV6-9 with TRBJ2-6; D perhaps matches TRBD2 (5 bases). The CDR3 consists of 15 residues. V lost 3 bases, J lost 1 base, and 7 bases lay in between. The germline CDR1 and CDR2 sequences are MNHGY and SVAAGI. The chain's CDR3 is CASSYRGSGANVLTF. CDR3 nucleotides: TGTGCCAGCAGTTACCGGGGATCTGGGGCCAACGTCCTGACTTTC.

This chain joins TRBV28 and TRBJ1-1; D remains ambiguous. The ends were cut back, 7 bases at V and 4 bases at J, with 22 bases in the middle. Germline V lookup: CDR1 MDHEN, CDR2 SYDVKM. The CDR3 loop spans 16 amino acids. The CDR3 is CASKTVWGTEGTEAFF. CDR3 sequence (DNA): TGTGCCAGCAAAACGGTCTGGGGAACTGAGGGCACTGAAGCTTTCTTT.

This rearrangement joins TRBV7-9 to TRBJ2-7; 8 bases are a match to TRBD2. V was pared by 3 bases and J by 4 bases, with 8 bases of the junction left unmatched. This CDR3 has 15 residues. Per germline, CDR1 SEHNR and CDR2 FQNEAQ (reference sequence). CDR3 sequence reads: CASSLRASGLYEQYF. As DNA, the CDR3 is TGTGCCAGCAGCTTGAGGGCTAGCGGGTTATACGAGCAGTACTTC.

This clone was found a few times. This chain links TRBV6-6 with TRBJ1-2; no reliable D call. This CDR3 has 12 amino acids. V was clipped by 6 bases and J by 8 bases, with 13 bases between them. Germline lookup yields CDR1 MNHNY and CDR2 SVGAGI (reference sequence). CDR3 DNA sequence: TGTGCCAGCAGCCCGGGCCCGGGGGGCTACACCTTC. Encoded protein: CASSPGPGGYTF.

This clone counts as large. The gene calls are TRBV4-1 and TRBJ2-7; unclear D gene. CDR1 and CDR2 (germline): MGHRA, YSYEKL. V gave up 1 base and J gave up 2 bases, with 3 bases separating them. CDR3 length: 12 amino acids. The CDR3: CASSQGPYEQYF. CDR3 DNA sequence: TGCGCCAGCAGCCAAGGACCCTACGAGCAGTACTTC.

This chain uses TRBV28 with TRBJ1-6; D is unresolved. Trimming shortened V by 7 bases and J by 6 bases, and 7 bases separated the two germline ends. The CDR3 is 12 residues long. CDR1 is MDHEN and CDR2 is SYDVKM in the germline V gene. CDR3 loop: CASTAGNSPLHF. The CDR3 DNA sequence: TGTGCCAGCACCGCGGGTAATTCACCCCTCCACTTT.

Points on this clone: One junction end disagrees with the germline gene, perhaps due to a read error. The rearrangement links TRBV2 to TRBJ2-5, with no clear D. The V gene's germline CDR1 is SNHLY and CDR2 FYNNEI. CDR3 size: 12 residues. CDR3: CTSSGPEETQYF. The DNA of the CDR3 is TGTACCAGCAGTGGGCCGGAAGAGACCCAGTACTTC.

The chain links TRBV11-2 to TRBJ2-1, with D unclear. The V end was cut by 4 bases, the J end by 4 bases, with 11 bases between. Germline lookup yields CDR1 SGHAT and CDR2 FQNNGV. The CDR3 extends over 14 amino acids. CDR3 bases: TGTGCCAGCAGCTCCCAGGACGTTTACAATGAGCAGTTCTTC. It codes for CASSSQDVYNEQFF.

The chain is built from TRBV5-5 and TRBJ2-2; TRBD1 agrees at 7 bases. Germline CDR1 and CDR2: SGHKS and YYEKEE (reference sequence). CDR3 length: 18 residues. V shed 2 bases and J 6 bases; nucleotides not matched to a gene: 16. In DNA form, the CDR3 reads TGTGCCAGCAGCTTTCGGACCGGGACAGTAAAGAGGGCCGGGGAGCTGTTTTTT. Its translation is CASSFRTGTVKRAGELFF.

This clone was counted once. This rearrangement joins TRBV7-3 to TRBJ2-5, with 11 bases fitting TRBD2. CDR1 is SGHTA and CDR2 is FQGTGA in the germline V gene. The ends lost 0 bases at V and 2 bases at J; junction bases unmatched: 2. The CDR3 has 16 amino acids. CDR3 DNA sequence: TGTGCCAGCAGCTTAACCCTAGCGGGAGGTCAAGAGACCCAGTACTTC. Its translation: CASSLTLAGGQETQYF.

The V call is TRBV16, the J call TRBJ1-2, with unresolved D. Deletions cut 0 bases from V and 7 bases from J, with 15 bases between. The germline V gene has CDR1 KGHSY and CDR2 FQNENV. The CDR3 has 15 residues. In nucleotides, the CDR3 is TGTGCCAGCAGCCAATCGCAGGATTCGGCGGGTGGCTACACCTTC. Translating it yields CASSQSQDSAGGYTF.

The chain has TRBV28 and TRBJ1-1; a weak D match, TRBD1 (5 bases). The CDR3 has 13 residues. V lost 3 bases and J 7 bases, leaving 12 bases between the germline ends. CDR1 is MDHEN and CDR2 is SYDVKM in the germline V gene. The CDR3 DNA is TGTGCCAGCAGTTTTCAGGGATCCGGTGAAGCTTTCTTT. Encoded protein: CASSFQGSGEAFF.